This T cell receptor beta chain was captured by sequencing in a study of blood T cells in healthy people across ages. A second 7 to 11 cycle PCR used barcoded and J-beta primers. TCRdb passed the 5' RACE reads through MiXCR, listing each CDR3 protein once. The sample contains around 620,000 distinct CDR3 sequences, 27% of which appear only once. CDR1 is DFQATT, CDR2 SNEGSKA, per germline (reference sequence). V shed 6 bases and J shed 3 bases, with 18 bases lying between them. CDR3 length: 15 amino acids. V is TRBV20-1 and J is TRBJ2-4; D may be TRBD2 (5 bases). This TCR derives from a woman aged 70-85 years in good health. Sequenced input: blood. DNA of the CDR3: TGCAGTGCACTCTCGCCGGGGTTGTTCAAAAACATTCAGTACTTC. Its protein is CSALSPGLFKNIQYF.